This T cell receptor beta chain was documented in a study of ipilimumab plus nivolumab after autologous stem cell transplantation. Only in-frame clones appear in the TCRdb table, and some are missing; sequencing was by immunoSEQ multiplex PCR. This table has 15,000 to 20,000 clones, approximately 79% appearing once. This clone was detected a few times. Checkpoint therapy with ipilimumab 1 mg/kg began 14 to 28 days after transplant. The source was PBMCs, collected in a trial of ipilimumab plus nivolumab as post-transplant consolidation. The receptor comes from a male donor with diffuse large B-cell lymphoma.

CDR3 protein: CASSGQGADNSPLHF. For the CDR3, the DNA is TGTGCCAGCAGTGGACAGGGGGCGGATAATTCACCCCTCCACTTT. V is TRBV2 and J is TRBJ1-6; 10 nucleotides agree with TRBD1. Germline V gives CDR1 SNHLY, CDR2 FYNNEI. The CDR3 length is 15 residues. V shed 4 bases and J 5 bases; nucleotides not matched to a gene: 2.